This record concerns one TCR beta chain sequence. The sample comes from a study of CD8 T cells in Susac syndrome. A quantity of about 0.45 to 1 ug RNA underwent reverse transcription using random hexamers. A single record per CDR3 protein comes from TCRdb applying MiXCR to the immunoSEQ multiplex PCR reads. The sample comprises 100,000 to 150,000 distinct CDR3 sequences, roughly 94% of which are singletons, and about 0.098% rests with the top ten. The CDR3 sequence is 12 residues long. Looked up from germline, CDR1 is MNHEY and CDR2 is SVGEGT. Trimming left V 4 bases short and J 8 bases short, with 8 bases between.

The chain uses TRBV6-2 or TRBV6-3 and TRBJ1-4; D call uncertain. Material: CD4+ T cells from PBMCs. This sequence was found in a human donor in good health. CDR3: CASSSSAEKLFF. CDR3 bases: TGTGCCAGCAGTTCCAGTGCGGAAAAACTGTTTTTT.